This entry concerns a single T cell receptor (beta chain). The time point was: peripheral blood 6 weeks after treatment start. The assay was immunoSEQ multiplex PCR, and TCRdb's table has in-frame clones only and misses some. The table has some 110,000 clones, less than 95% seen once. These data are taken from a study of PD-L1 blockade in urothelial cancer. Study as a whole: Patients had been given 0 to 3 earlier chemotherapy regimens.

This clonotype was obtained from a man aged 55 to 70 with urothelial cancer. The sample was PBMCs, taken around atezolizumab (anti-PD-L1) treatment.

CDR3 amino acids: CAISGSPGSVNQPQHF. DNA of the CDR3: TGTGCCATCAGTGGGTCTCCGGGGTCGGTCAATCAGCCCCAGCATTTT. The J gene is TRBJ1-5, the V gene TRBV10-3, with D hard to call. The CDR3 sequence is 16 residues long. Deletions cut 4 bases from V and 3 bases from J, with 16 bases between. The germline V gene encodes CDR1 ENHRY and CDR2 SYGVKD.